This T cell receptor beta chain was identified during a study of shared clonotypes between healthy human individuals. Study-wide results and caveats: Deeper or shallower sequencing was expected to change how clonotypes are shared among donors. Naive CD4 clonotype sharing across four donors was roughly 5%.

Each sample came from a Caucasian adult donor living in Nashville, Tennessee. Concerning this clone: The antigen remains unidentified.

Genomic DNA of every subset was divided equally among multiple immunoSEQ plates. This table comes from immunoSEQ multiplex PCR, and its TCRdb copy is limited to in-frame clones, with some not included. Of 600,000 to 700,000 clones in the sample, around three quarters were seen once. The germline CDR1 and CDR2 sequences are SGHRS and YFSETQ. The trim removed 2 bases at V and 16 bases at J, leaving 11 bases unmatched. There are 14 residues in the CDR3. The material sequenced was memory CD4+ T cells sorted from blood. The subset is: CD45RA-negative fraction. The sequence came from a woman younger than 45 in good health. This chain links TRBV5-1 with TRBJ2-1; TRBD2 matches at 11 bases. DNA for the CDR3: TGCGCCAGCAGCTTATACTTTAGCGGGAGGGCGCGATTCTTC. It codes for CASSLYFSGRARFF.